This TCR beta chain comes out of a study of blood T cell repertoires in COVID-19. Germline values: CDR1 SGHNT, CDR2 YYREEE (reference sequence). Trimming took off 2 bases at V and 8 bases at J, with 8 bases between the two ends. The CDR3 is 12 residues long. The data were produced by immunoSEQ multiplex PCR, yet TCRdb's version contains in-frame clones alone and is incomplete. Of approximately 85,000 clones in the sample, 90% are singletons; the top ten hold approximately 4.3%. The TCR sequence derives from a woman older than 75 with active or convalescent COVID-19. The sample was peripheral blood. V and J are TRBV5-4 and TRBJ2-1; the D gene is possibly TRBD1 (5 bases). CDR3 loop: CASSLDSHEQFF. Here the CDR3 DNA reads TGTGCCAGCAGCTTAGACAGTCATGAGCAGTTCTTC.